Listed here are 29 T cell receptor beta chains from one sample, sequenced in a study of T cells in localized non-small cell lung cancer. Profiled with immunoSEQ multiplex PCR; TCRdb holds only in-frame clones, not every one. The sample holds roughly 70,000 clones, roughly nine tenths seen once. The source material was peripheral blood, sampled before any cancer treatment. These receptors were taken from a male donor at least 60 years old with stage III squamous cell lung carcinoma.

This sequence joins TRBV6-5 and TRBJ1-2; D is uncertain. The CDR3 contains 14 residues. Germline CDR1 reads MNHEY; CDR2 reads SVGAGI. Trimming pared 2 bases from V and 1 base from J, leaving 8 bases between. CDR3 in DNA: TGTGCCAGCAGTTACACATCCAATAACTATGGCTACACCTTC. It is translated as CASSYTSNNYGYTF.

The V gene is TRBV5-1, the J gene TRBJ2-3, with TRBD1 matching over 9 bases. CDR3 size: 15 residues. CDR1 is SGHRS and CDR2 is YFSETQ in the germline V gene. V gave up 4 bases and J gave up 4 bases; unmatched junction bases: 7. The CDR3 sequence: CASSADRQGADTQYF. Written as DNA, the CDR3 is TGCGCCAGCAGCGCCGACCGACAGGGGGCAGATACGCAGTATTTT.

V is TRBV5-1 and J is TRBJ1-5; no reliable D call. The CDR3 contains 13 residues. V was clipped by 0 bases and J by 7 bases, with 8 bases between them. In germline, CDR1 is SGHRS, CDR2 YFSETQ. CDR3 residues: CASSLAVGQPQHF. The DNA of the CDR3 is TGCGCCAGCAGCTTGGCCGTGGGACAGCCCCAGCATTTT.

V is TRBV6-1 and J is TRBJ2-3; possible D gene TRBD2, 6 bases. From germline, CDR1 is MNHNS and CDR2 SASEGT. This CDR3 contains 14 residues. The V end lost 3 bases, the J end lost 0 bases, and 7 bases lay between the germline ends. CDR3 loop: CASSEGGSTDTQYF. CDR3 bases: TGTGCCAGCAGTGAGGGGGGTAGCACAGATACGCAGTATTTT.

This clone was counted a single time. This rearrangement joins TRBV7-2 to TRBJ2-2; 7 bases agree with TRBD1. The ends lost 6 bases at V and 6 bases at J; junction bases unmatched: 4. CDR3 length equals 13 residues. CDR1 is SGHTA, CDR2 FQGNSA, per germline. Here the CDR3 DNA reads TGTGCCAGCAGTCGTGACAGGGCCGGGGAGCTGTTTTTT. It translates to CASSRDRAGELFF.

The chain couples TRBV5-4 to TRBJ1-1, with a possible D match to TRBD1 (5 bases). The CDR3 totals 17 residues. The germline V gene has CDR1 SGHNT and CDR2 YYREEE (reference sequence). The germline V and J ends were trimmed by 3 bases and 2 bases, with 20 bases remaining between them. The CDR3 bases are TGTGCCAGCAGCTCCGCTGGCCGGCGGGGGGGAAACACTGAAGCTTTCTTT. Translated, it gives CASSSAGRRGGNTEAFF.

The CDR3 is CASSLRFVVKADTQYF. The CDR3 DNA reads TGTGCCAGCAGCTTACGGTTTGTAGTGAAGGCAGATACGCAGTATTTT. The chain recombines TRBV7-3 with TRBJ2-3; no definite D call. The CDR3 loop spans 16 amino acids. Germline V gene lookup returns CDR1 SGHTA and CDR2 FQGTGA. V lost 2 bases and J 4 bases, leaving 16 bases between the germline ends. Full variable domain (outside the CDR3, taken from reference TRBV7-3 and TRBJ2-3): GAGVSQTPSNKVTEKGKYVELRCDPISGHTALYWYRQSLGQGPEFLIYFQGTGAADDSGLPNDRFFAVRPEGSVSTLKIQRTERGDSAVYLCASSLRFVVKADTQYFGPGTRLTVL.

This clone was recorded only once. The rearrangement uses TRBV4-3 and TRBJ1-5, with 10 bases fitting TRBD1. V lost 0 bases, J lost 5 bases, and 4 bases stayed unmatched. The CDR3 covers 16 residues. The germline V gene has CDR1 LGHNA and CDR2 YSLEER. The CDR3 bases are TGCGCCAGCAGCCAAGATCGGGGGACAGGGGATCAGCCCCAGCATTTT. This gives the protein CASSQDRGTGDQPQHF.

The genes are TRBV29-1 and TRBJ1-2; D may be TRBD1 (6 bases). This CDR3 has 12 residues. Trimming stripped 4 bases from V and 4 bases from J, with 10 bases between. CDR1 and CDR2 (germline): SQVTM, ANQGSEA. The CDR3 bases are TGCAGCGTTGCCGGACAGTTCTATGGCTACACCTTC. Translation: CSVAGQFYGYTF.

This clone was seen just once. The gene calls are TRBV7-2 and TRBJ2-1; 7 nucleotides agree with TRBD1. Trimming cost V 5 bases and J 5 bases; bases outside gene matches: 12. The CDR3 totals 16 residues. The germline V gene encodes CDR1 SGHTA and CDR2 FQGNSA. CDR3 nucleotides: TGTGCCAGCAGCCCTCCCGAGGGACAGATAAACAATGAGCAGTTCTTC. It codes for CASSPPEGQINNEQFF.

V gene TRBV5-6 combines with J gene TRBJ1-6; D is unclear. CDR3 length: 15 amino acids. CDR1 and CDR2 (germline): SGHDT, YYEEEE. Deletions cut 0 bases from V and 6 bases from J, with 10 bases between. CDR3 DNA sequence: TGTGCCAGCAGCTTGGCCGGACGGGCTAATTCACCCCTCCACTTT. Its translation is CASSLAGRANSPLHF.

The chain is built from TRBV6-1 and TRBJ2-2; D call uncertain. Trimming stripped 7 bases from V and 3 bases from J, with 6 bases between. This CDR3 spans 12 amino acids. Germline loops: CDR1 MNHNS, CDR2 SASEGT. CDR3 loop: CASTRDTGELFF. CDR3 in DNA: TGTGCCAGCACTCGGGACACCGGGGAGCTGTTTTTT.

V usage is TRBV6-5 and J usage is TRBJ1-1; 7 bases map to TRBD1. The CDR3 loop spans 14 amino acids. The germline V gene has CDR1 MNHEY and CDR2 SVGAGI. The ends lost 5 bases at V and 0 bases at J; junction bases unmatched: 3. The CDR3 loop reads CASSRDRLNTEAFF. The CDR3 bases are TGTGCCAGCAGTCGGGACAGATTGAACACTGAAGCTTTCTTT.

The chain has TRBV5-4 and TRBJ2-5; 8 nucleotides align to TRBD1. Germline V gene data show CDR1 as SGHNT and CDR2 as YYREEE (reference sequence). V gave up 0 bases and J gave up 5 bases; unmatched junction bases: 6. This CDR3 is built from 15 residues. The CDR3 DNA reads TGTGCCAGCAGCTTGGCCAGGGGGCTCGGGGAGACCCAGTACTTC. Translating it yields CASSLARGLGETQYF.

CDR3 in DNA: TGTGCCAGCAGCTCCCACCAGGACAGGTCACCCCTCCACTTT. Translation gives CASSSHQDRSPLHF. The chain has TRBV27 and TRBJ1-6; TRBD1 agrees at 7 bases. The CDR3 has 14 residues. Germline-derived CDR1 and CDR2 are MNHEY and SMNVEV (reference sequence). Unmatched junction bases numbered 9, after V lost 6 bases and J lost 10 bases.

The chain couples TRBV7-9 to TRBJ1-2; TRBD1 is a possible D gene (6 bases). V dropped 2 bases and J dropped 4 bases, with 11 bases sitting between them. Germline CDR1 is SEHNR and CDR2 is FQNEAQ (reference sequence). The CDR3 consists of 14 residues. The CDR3 loop is CASSLSGTTYGYTF. The DNA of the CDR3 is TGTGCCAGCAGCTTATCAGGGACAACCTATGGCTACACCTTC.

This CDR3 reads CASILQVGLNNEQFF. The CDR3 DNA sequence: TGTGCCAGCATCCTTCAAGTGGGGCTCAACAATGAGCAGTTCTTC. The chain uses TRBV7-2 and TRBJ2-1; TRBD1 might be the D (5 bases). CDR1 is SGHTA and CDR2 is FQGNSA in the germline V gene. The CDR3 is 15 amino acids. V lost 7 bases, J lost 5 bases, and 18 bases lay in between.

The chain is built from TRBV25-1 and TRBJ1-2, with D tentatively TRBD1 (5 bases). The CDR3 is 13 amino acids. In germline, CDR1 is MGHDK, CDR2 SYGVNS. Between the trimmed V and J ends, which lost 7 bases and 6 bases, there was a span of 15 bases. CDR3 amino acids: CASKDPLGDGYTF. CDR3 nucleotide sequence: TGTGCCAGCAAGGACCCTCTAGGGGATGGCTACACCTTC.

This clone was counted only a few times. This chain links TRBV4-1 with TRBJ2-1; TRBD2 matches at 10 bases. V lost 5 bases and J lost 8; bases outside the gene matches: 9. The CDR3 runs to 15 residues. Germline CDR1 and CDR2: MGHRA and YSYEKL. CDR3 residues: CASSNLAGEMDEQFF. CDR3 nucleotide sequence: TGCGCCAGCAGCAATCTAGCGGGGGAGATGGATGAGCAGTTCTTC.

The rearrangement uses TRBV6-5 and TRBJ2-6; no firm D call. The CDR3 is made up of 14 amino acids. Trimming pared 8 bases from V and 0 bases from J, leaving 8 bases between. The germline gives CDR1 MNHEY, CDR2 SVGAGI. The CDR3 loop reads CASRFSSGANVLTF. The DNA of the CDR3 is TGTGCCAGCCGTTTTAGCTCTGGGGCCAACGTCCTGACTTTC.

A few counts support this clone. The DNA for the CDR3 is TGTGCCAGCAGTGACAGGGGCGGTAGTGAAAAACTGTTTTTT. Amino acids: CASSDRGGSEKLFF. This chain links TRBV6-5 with TRBJ1-4, with TRBD1 identical over 8 bases. This CDR3 comprises 14 residues. V trimming: 5 bases; J trimming: 7 bases; junction bases outside the gene matches: 6. Per the germline V gene, CDR1 is MNHEY and CDR2 is SVGAGI.

This chain joins TRBV5-4 and TRBJ2-6; no clear D gene. The CDR3 sequence is 15 residues long. V lost 3 bases and J lost 0, with 7 bases in between. Germline values: CDR1 SGHNT, CDR2 YYREEE (reference sequence). As DNA, the CDR3 is TGTGCCAGCAGCTCACAGACCTCTGGGGCCAACGTCCTGACTTTC. Protein: CASSSQTSGANVLTF.

This chain links TRBV29-1 with TRBJ2-7, with D maybe TRBD2 (5 bases). CDR3 length: 14 residues. The V and J ends lost 5 bases and 1 base respectively, with 15 bases between them. Germline loops: CDR1 SQVTM, CDR2 ANQGSEA. CDR3 bases: TGCAGCGTTAGTATAGGGAGTCCTTCCTACGAGCAGTACTTC. Translating it yields CSVSIGSPSYEQYF.

This clone was detected a few times. The rearrangement links TRBV30 to TRBJ1-1, with D uncertain. V was clipped by 5 bases and J by 4 bases, with 8 bases between them. The CDR3 covers 11 residues. Germline V gives CDR1 GTSNPN, CDR2 SVGIG (reference sequence). The CDR3 bases are TGTGCCTGGGAGGATCGCACTGAAGCTTTCTTT. It codes for CAWEDRTEAFF.

This sequence joins TRBV28 and TRBJ2-3; 14 nucleotides line up with TRBD2. Germline loops: CDR1 MDHEN, CDR2 SYDVKM. After removal of 7 bases from V and 2 bases from J, the junction contained 5 bases not matched to a gene. This CDR3 is 16 amino acids long. The CDR3 bases are TGTGCCAGCACCCTGGGACTAGCGGGGGTCACAGATACGCAGTATTTT. Encoded protein: CASTLGLAGVTDTQYF.

The CDR3 here is CASSPLREPTYGYTF. CDR3 nucleotides: TGTGCCAGCTCACCCCTCAGGGAACCGACCTATGGCTACACCTTC. The chain joins TRBV18 to TRBJ1-2; D is perhaps TRBD1 (5 bases). The V gene's germline CDR1 is KGHSH and CDR2 LQKENI. V gave up 3 bases and J gave up 4 bases, with 15 bases separating them. The CDR3 contains 15 residues.

The chain carries TRBV6-1 and TRBJ2-6, with D unresolved. The CDR3 has 15 amino acids. Germline CDR1 and CDR2: MNHNS and SASEGT. V lost 2 bases to trimming and J lost 2 bases, with 7 bases between them. The CDR3 reads CASSESTPGANVLTF. DNA of the CDR3: TGTGCCAGCAGTGAAAGCACCCCTGGGGCCAACGTCCTGACTTTC.

By its share, this clone is large. This rearrangement joins TRBV7-9 to TRBJ2-2; D is unresolved. The CDR3 runs to 16 residues. V shed 4 bases and J shed 2 bases, with 14 bases lying between them. CDR1 and CDR2 (germline): SEHNR, FQNEAQ (reference sequence). The CDR3 here is CASSYGPLINTGELFF. In nucleotides, the CDR3 is TGTGCCAGCAGCTATGGTCCACTCATCAACACCGGGGAGCTGTTTTTT.

This sequence joins TRBV11-2 and TRBJ2-5; 13 nucleotides line up with TRBD2. V was pared by 4 bases and J by 4 bases, with 6 bases of the junction left unmatched. There are 16 residues in the CDR3. CDR1 is SGHAT, CDR2 FQNNGV, per germline. The CDR3 loop reads CASSSRTSGGGETQYF. CDR3 nucleotide sequence: TGTGCCAGCAGCTCAAGGACTAGCGGGGGAGGAGAGACCCAGTACTTC.